Reported below is one TCR beta chain. Its target is not known. Investigators amplified TCR beta CDR3 regions from RNA transcripts. The library came from an HTBI-primed first-round RT-PCR and a second-round multiplex PCR. From the multiplex PCR reads, TCRdb called clonotypes with MiXCR, one entry per CDR3 protein. The data contain 500,000 to 600,000 distinct CDR3 sequences, roughly 40% of them seen just once; the ten biggest clones take up about 4%. The authors diagnosed from clinical symptoms, serum thyroxine, TRAb, thyroid ultrasound and orbital computed tomography. These data belong to a study of Graves' ophthalmopathy and Graves' hyperthyroidism. Background on the study: Calling hyperthyroidism stable required that no ophthalmopathy show up within 18 months of follow-up.

Whole-study findings and limits: Its predictions of ophthalmopathy progression gave the model over 65% sensitivity and approximately 72% specificity. Blood contained most expanded thyroid clonotypes exceeding 0.001 frequency.

Sequencing was performed on peripheral blood or thyroid tissue (not recorded which). This TCR derives from an adult man with Graves' hyperthyroidism.

The CDR3 sequence: CSASLVLSYNEQFF. The CDR3, as DNA: TGCAGTGCTAGTTTAGTATTGTCCTACAATGAGCAGTTCTTC. The chain joins TRBV20-1 to TRBJ2-1; no definite D call. V dropped 3 bases and J dropped 1 base, with 10 bases sitting between them. CDR1 is DFQATT and CDR2 is SNEGSKA in the germline V gene (reference sequence). The CDR3 runs 14 residues.